The 21 T cell receptor beta chains below were found in one sample sequenced in a study of cytomegalovirus exposure and HLA in healthy donors. In the PCR, 60 Vbeta and 13 Jbeta primers were used. Clones were read by immunoSEQ multiplex PCR, and TCRdb kept only the in-frame ones, dropping some. This sample has 110,000 or so clones; less than 85% occur once, and the top ten carry around 16%. Sequencing was carried out using PBMCs. The receptors stem from a man over 45 in good health and CMV-seropositive.

Concerning this clone itself: Different DNA sequences within this sample yield the same CDR3. The chain links TRBV5-6 to TRBJ1-1, with 7 bases that match TRBD1. Germline V gene sequence: CDR1 SGHDT, CDR2 YYEEEE. This CDR3 spans 14 amino acids. J was trimmed by 0 bases and V by 4 bases; bases with no gene match: 3. The CDR3 protein is CASSLRGLNTEAFF. CDR3 sequence (DNA): TGTGCCAGCAGCCTCAGGGGGTTGAACACTGAAGCTTTCTTT.

This clone was recorded only once. The chain employs TRBV6-5 and TRBJ2-3; 7 bases fit TRBD2. Trimming removed 4 bases from V and 3 bases from J; junction bases left unmatched: 4. CDR1 and CDR2 (germline): MNHEY, SVGAGI. The length of the CDR3 is 14 residues. This CDR3 is CASSWDYGTDTQYF. The CDR3 DNA reads TGTGCCAGCAGTTGGGACTACGGTACAGATACGCAGTATTTT.

The rearrangement links TRBV7-2 to TRBJ2-2; 9 bases align to TRBD1. Trimming removed 1 base from V and 4 bases from J; junction bases left unmatched: 7. Germline V gives CDR1 SGHTA, CDR2 FQGNSA. The CDR3 totals 17 residues. The CDR3 is CASSLDRGTGRTGELFF. DNA for the CDR3: TGTGCCAGCAGCTTAGATCGCGGGACAGGGCGCACCGGGGAGCTGTTTTTT.

This clone has a single count. The genes are TRBV5-1 and TRBJ1-2; 9 nucleotides line up with TRBD1. The germline gives CDR1 SGHRS, CDR2 YFSETQ. The V gene end was trimmed by 3 bases and the J gene end by 2 bases; junction bases not matched to a gene: 5. CDR3 length equals 15 residues. Here the CDR3 DNA reads TGCGCCAGCAGCTCTACAGGGGGCGCGAACTATGGCTACACCTTC. Its protein product is CASSSTGGANYGYTF.

The CDR3 nucleotides are TGTGCCAGCACCAAAGCGGGGGTTCCCTCCGAGACCCAGTACTTC. This codes for CASTKAGVPSETQYF. The chain employs TRBV6-1 and TRBJ2-5, with TRBD2 identical over 8 bases. Germline V gene sequence: CDR1 MNHNS, CDR2 SASEGT. The CDR3 loop spans 15 amino acids. Unmatched junction bases numbered 12, after V lost 7 bases and J lost 5 bases.

This clone was counted once. V is TRBV7-2 and J is TRBJ2-7; the D gene is possibly TRBD2 (5 bases). This CDR3 has 13 amino acids. Trimming removed 5 bases at V and 2 bases at J, with 10 bases between. Germline CDR1 and CDR2: SGHTA and FQGNSA. This CDR3 is CASSRGSTYEQYF. Written as DNA, the CDR3 is TGTGCCAGCAGCCGGGGTTCCACCTACGAGCAGTACTTC.

This clone showed up just a few times. V gene TRBV7-9 combines with J gene TRBJ2-1, with D perhaps TRBD2 (5 bases). Trimming cost V 1 base and J 6 bases, with 10 bases left between them. Germline V lookup: CDR1 SEHNR, CDR2 FQNEAQ (reference sequence). The CDR3 extends over 14 amino acids. The CDR3 bases are TGTGCCAGCAGCTTAGGGACTTCTGGCAATGAGCAGTTCTTC. As protein: CASSLGTSGNEQFF.

This chain connects TRBV19 to TRBJ1-1; TRBD1 matches 8 bases. Looked up from germline, CDR1 is LNHDA and CDR2 is SQIVND (reference sequence). V shed 7 bases, J shed 2 bases, and the junction held 12 bases outside the gene matches. This CDR3 spans 16 amino acids. The CDR3 region is CASTSTGGRSNTEAFF. The CDR3 DNA reads TGTGCCAGTACCTCTACAGGGGGTCGCTCAAACACTGAAGCTTTCTTT.

This CDR3 is CASSSFGADSYNEQFF. The CDR3 DNA reads TGTGCCAGCAGCTCCTTTGGGGCTGACTCCTACAATGAGCAGTTCTTC. The J gene is TRBJ2-1, the V gene TRBV14; tentative D call: TRBD1 (5 bases). CDR1 SGHDN and CDR2 FVKESK come from the germline V gene. The ends were cut back, 5 bases at V and 0 bases at J, with 14 bases in the middle. CDR3 length equals 16 residues.

The V and J genes are TRBV6-4 and TRBJ2-3, with a tentative D call TRBD1 (6 bases). The CDR3 loop spans 14 amino acids. The V end was cut by 3 bases, the J end by 2 bases, with 9 bases between. CDR1 MRHNA and CDR2 SNTAGT come from the germline V gene. The CDR3 sequence is CASSEAGVTDTQYF. The CDR3 DNA reads as TGTGCCAGCAGTGAGGCAGGGGTCACAGATACGCAGTATTTT.

CDR3 in DNA: TGTGCCAGCAGACCCCCGGGACAGGGAACGAACAATGAGCAGTTCTTC. Protein: CASRPPGQGTNNEQFF. The V and J genes are TRBV28 and TRBJ2-1, with TRBD1 matching over 9 bases. J lost 5 bases, V lost 6 bases, and 11 bases had no gene match. The CDR3 totals 16 residues. The V gene's germline CDR1 is MDHEN and CDR2 SYDVKM.

V gene TRBV9 combines with J gene TRBJ2-1; no definite D call. V lost 0 bases, J lost 0 bases, and 10 bases lay in between. The germline V gene encodes CDR1 SGDLS and CDR2 YYNGEE. The CDR3 loop spans 16 amino acids. CDR3 protein: CASSVVSQNSYNEQFF. CDR3 coding DNA: TGTGCCAGCAGCGTAGTCTCCCAGAACTCCTACAATGAGCAGTTCTTC.

V usage is TRBV9 and J usage is TRBJ2-5; no definite D call. Near its end, the DNA agrees better with TRBJ2-7, so the J call may be wrong. The germline V gene encodes CDR1 SGDLS and CDR2 YYNGEE. The CDR3 is made up of 16 amino acids. CDR3: CASSVEGGSISYEQYF. CDR3 in DNA: TGTGCCAGCAGCGTAGAAGGCGGATCCATCTCCTACGAGCAGTACTTC.

The chain uses TRBV27 and TRBJ2-7, with 7 bases lining up with TRBD1. This CDR3 region has 15 residues. V trimming: 3 bases; J trimming: 1 base; junction bases outside the gene matches: 6. The germline V gene encodes CDR1 MNHEY and CDR2 SMNVEV (reference sequence). The CDR3 spells CASSFDRARSYEQYF. DNA for the CDR3: TGTGCCAGCAGTTTTGACAGGGCGCGGTCCTACGAGCAGTACTTC.

This chain joins TRBV19 and TRBJ1-1; TRBD1 agrees at 8 bases. Germline V gene sequence: CDR1 LNHDA, CDR2 SQIVND (reference sequence). V trimming: 1 base; J trimming: 1 base; junction bases outside the gene matches: 2. CDR3 length equals 15 residues. The CDR3 DNA reads as TGTGCCAGTAGTATAGGGACAGGGCGGAACACTGAAGCTTTCTTT. Protein: CASSIGTGRNTEAFF.

The chain uses TRBV18 and TRBJ1-5, with 10 nucleotides matching TRBD1. Germline CDR1 KGHSH, CDR2 LQKENI. Trimming at V came to 10 bases and at J to 0 bases, leaving 9 bases not matched to a gene. The CDR3 runs 16 residues. This CDR3 is CATAQTGGLSNQPQHF. As DNA, the CDR3 is TGTGCCACCGCCCAGACAGGGGGCCTTAGCAATCAGCCCCAGCATTTT.

The rearrangement joins TRBV11-2 to TRBJ2-4, with 7 bases that match TRBD2. Germline V lookup: CDR1 SGHAT, CDR2 FQNNGV. The trim removed 5 bases at V and 3 bases at J, leaving 10 bases unmatched. The CDR3 runs 16 residues. The CDR3 bases are TGTGCCAGCAGCCCCCCCACCTGGGAGGGCAAAAACATTCAGTACTTC. Translating gives CASSPPTWEGKNIQYF.

V and J are TRBV27 and TRBJ2-1; tentatively, D is TRBD2 (5 bases). The V and J ends lost 0 bases and 12 bases respectively, with 15 bases between them. The V gene's germline CDR1 is MNHEY and CDR2 SMNVEV (reference sequence). CDR3 size: 14 residues. CDR3 region: CASSLSNSAPRQFF. DNA for the CDR3: TGTGCCAGCAGTTTATCAAATAGCGCCCCCCGGCAGTTCTTC.

CDR3 DNA sequence: TGTGCCAGCAGTTTGGACAGGGGCTACGAGCAGTACTTC. It translates to CASSLDRGYEQYF. The chain combines TRBV6-1 with TRBJ2-7; TRBD1 agrees at 9 bases. Germline V gene data show CDR1 as MNHNS and CDR2 as SASEGT. Trimming cost V 5 bases and J 3 bases; bases outside gene matches: 2. This CDR3 is 13 amino acids long.

The rearrangement uses TRBV4-1 and TRBJ2-7; TRBD2 matches at 12 bases. Germline CDR1 reads MGHRA; CDR2 reads YSYEKL. There are 16 residues in the CDR3. Trimming at V came to 4 bases and at J to 2 bases, leaving 6 bases not matched to a gene. CDR3 sequence: CASSPSSGGATYEQYF. The CDR3 coding sequence is TGCGCCAGCAGCCCCTCTAGCGGGGGGGCCACCTACGAGCAGTACTTC.

The rearrangement uses TRBV29-1 and TRBJ2-2; D may be TRBD1 (5 bases). V was clipped by 5 bases and J by 4 bases, with 14 bases between them. The CDR3 consists of 14 residues. Germline CDR1 SQVTM, CDR2 ANQGSEA. The CDR3 region has the DNA TGCAGCGTTACAATCCTTCAGGGCACCGGGGAGCTGTTTTTT. It specifies CSVTILQGTGELFF.